A single sample is the source of the 32 T cell receptor beta chains below, sequenced in a study of T cells after yellow fever vaccination. TCRdb used MiXCR to reprocess the 5' RACE reads, holding one entry per CDR3 protein. The sample yields approximately 300,000 distinct CDR3 sequences, around 6.8% seen once. This specimen was PBMCs, taken more than 35 days after the first yellow fever vaccination. The receptors shown here come from a man younger than 35 who received the YFV17D yellow fever vaccine.

This sequence joins TRBV5-1 and TRBJ2-5, with a tentative D call TRBD1 (6 bases). This CDR3 spans 14 amino acids. From germline, CDR1 is SGHRS and CDR2 YFSETQ. With 6 bases removed from V and 5 bases from J, the gap between germline ends came to 17 bases. CDR3: CASNQQTGGETQYF. The CDR3 region has the DNA TGCGCCAGCAACCAACAGACAGGAGGCGAGACCCAGTACTTC.

In its sample, this clonotype was seen a few times. The chain has TRBV5-1 and TRBJ2-3, with TRBD2 matching over 12 bases. After removal of 0 bases from V and 1 base from J, the junction contained 6 bases not matched to a gene. The CDR3 runs to 18 residues. Per germline, CDR1 SGHRS and CDR2 YFSETQ. The CDR3 region is CASSLGSASGGGTDTQYF. The CDR3 DNA follows: TGCGCCAGCAGCTTGGGCTCGGCTAGCGGGGGGGGCACAGATACGCAGTATTTT.

There are many counts of this clonotype. The rearrangement uses TRBV20-1 and TRBJ1-1; D is unresolved. Germline V gene data show CDR1 as DFQATT and CDR2 as SNEGSKA (reference sequence). The V and J ends lost 5 bases and 7 bases respectively, with 23 bases between them. CDR3 length: 15 residues. Here the CDR3 reads CSAESPSFLVGEAFF. CDR3 in DNA: TGCAGTGCTGAAAGCCCATCCTTTCTAGTGGGTGAAGCTTTCTTT.

The V gene is TRBV4-3, the J gene TRBJ1-1, with D possibly matching TRBD1 (5 bases). The V end lost 4 bases, the J end lost 3 bases, and 12 bases lay between the germline ends. CDR1 is LGHNA, CDR2 YSLEER, per germline. The CDR3 is made up of 14 amino acids. The CDR3 loop is CASSRAGLDTEAFF. The DNA of the CDR3 is TGCGCCAGCAGCCGAGCAGGGTTAGACACTGAAGCTTTCTTT.

The V and J genes are TRBV29-1 and TRBJ2-3, with a possible D match to TRBD2 (6 bases). CDR1 and CDR2 (germline): SQVTM, ANQGSEA. This CDR3 comprises 13 residues. V was cut by 4 bases and J by 8 bases, with 16 bases left in between. DNA for the CDR3: TGCAGCGTTGCGTGTGGAGGGACCTGTACGCAGTATTTT. Amino acids: CSVACGGTCTQYF.

This clonotype was picked up a small number of times. The rearrangement links TRBV12-3 or TRBV12-4 to TRBJ1-5, with 9 nucleotides matching TRBD1. The CDR3 covers 15 residues. The J segment lost 7 bases and the V segment lost 1 base, leaving 5 bases of the junction unmatched. CDR3 region: CASSLGQGVRQPQHF. For the CDR3, the DNA is TGTGCCAGCAGTTTAGGACAGGGGGTCCGGCAGCCCCAGCATTTT.

This clonotype was counted at least ten times. CDR3: CAISEPYGGSPLHF. In DNA form, the CDR3 reads TGTGCCATCAGTGAGCCTTACGGGGGATCACCCCTCCACTTT. V gene TRBV10-3 combines with J gene TRBJ1-6, with TRBD1 as a possible D gene (5 bases). Germline-derived CDR1 and CDR2 are ENHRY and SYGVKD. This CDR3 region has 14 residues. V gave up 2 bases and J gave up 10 bases, with 12 bases separating them.

The V and J genes are TRBV4-3 and TRBJ1-1; the D gene is possibly TRBD1 (5 bases). The germline V gene has CDR1 LGHNA and CDR2 YSLEER. This CDR3 is 17 amino acids long. V lost 1 base and J 3 bases, leaving 18 bases between the germline ends. The CDR3 nucleotides are TGCGCCAGCAGCCAAGTGTTTCGGGGGGGGGATGACACTGAAGCTTTCTTT. Encoded protein: CASSQVFRGGDDTEAFF.

Only a few counts were recorded for this clonotype. The chain joins TRBV12-3 or TRBV12-4 to TRBJ1-5, with a weak D call TRBD1 (6 bases). The V and J ends lost 7 bases and 6 bases respectively, with 13 bases between them. CDR3 length: 13 residues. The CDR3 DNA follows: TGTGCCAGCATCCTACAGGGATCTCAGCCCCAGCATTTT. Encoded protein: CASILQGSQPQHF.

This clonotype was recorded many times. The chain combines TRBV6-5 with TRBJ2-5; 8 nucleotides align to TRBD2. V trimming: 2 bases; J trimming: 4 bases; junction bases outside the gene matches: 6. Germline V gene lookup returns CDR1 MNHEY and CDR2 SVGAGI. This CDR3 region has 15 residues. CDR3 bases: TGTGCCAGCAGTTACGAAGCGGGGGAATCAGAGACCCAGTACTTC. Translating gives CASSYEAGESETQYF.

This clonotype came up a few times. The J gene is TRBJ2-2, the V gene TRBV12-3 or TRBV12-4, with 11 bases aligning to TRBD2. J lost 6 bases, V lost 6 bases, and 9 bases had no gene match. The CDR3 has 16 amino acids. The CDR3 sequence is CASSTIAGGFPGELFF. CDR3 DNA sequence: TGTGCCAGCAGCACAATAGCGGGGGGGTTTCCCGGGGAGCTGTTTTTT.

The chain recombines TRBV6-2 or TRBV6-3 with TRBJ2-2; tentatively, D is TRBD1 (6 bases). The CDR3 is 16 amino acids. V was pared by 3 bases and J by 1 base, with 12 bases between. Germline CDR1 reads MNHEY; CDR2 reads SVGEGT. The CDR3 loop reads CASSYFGRGNTGELFF. CDR3 nucleotides: TGTGCCAGCAGTTATTTCGGCAGGGGGAACACCGGGGAGCTGTTTTTT.

This clonotype was counted between two and nine times. V and J are TRBV20-1 and TRBJ2-3, with 8 nucleotides matching TRBD2. J was trimmed by 0 bases and V by 6 bases; bases with no gene match: 17. The length of the CDR3 is 18 residues. CDR1 is DFQATT, CDR2 SNEGSKA, per germline (reference sequence). DNA for the CDR3: TGCAGTGCAAACGATAGGGGTAGGCGGGGGGTAAGCACAGATACGCAGTATTTT. This gives the protein CSANDRGRRGVSTDTQYF.

This chain joins TRBV10-3 and TRBJ1-2; D perhaps matches TRBD1 (5 bases). Trimming shortened V by 7 bases and J by 1 base, and 13 bases separated the two germline ends. The CDR3 has 14 amino acids. Per germline, CDR1 ENHRY and CDR2 SYGVKD. Here the CDR3 reads CAITTSGLNYGYTF. CDR3 coding DNA: TGTGCCATCACTACCTCGGGACTTAACTATGGCTACACCTTC.

This clonotype has at least ten counts. The V and J genes are TRBV10-2 and TRBJ1-5; D not certain. Germline V CDR1 and CDR2: WSHSY, SAAADI. The CDR3 spans 14 residues. V gave up 0 bases and J gave up 6 bases, with 9 bases separating them. The CDR3 coding sequence is TGCGCCAGCAGTGAGTCCGATTGGGGTCAGCCCCAGCATTTT. Translating gives CASSESDWGQPQHF.

The V call is TRBV7-9, the J call TRBJ1-1; D gene ambiguous. The CDR3 spans 12 residues. The germline V gene has CDR1 SEHNR and CDR2 FQNEAQ (reference sequence). Trimming removed 5 bases at V and 6 bases at J, with 10 bases between. CDR3 region: CASSPRLAEAFF. DNA for the CDR3: TGTGCCAGCAGCCCGAGACTGGCTGAAGCTTTCTTT. Complete variable domain (other parts from reference TRBV7-9 and TRBJ1-1): DTGVSQNPRHKITKRGQNVTFRCDPISEHNRLYWYRQTLGQGPEFLTYFQNEAQLEKSRLLSDRFSAERPKGSFSTLEIQRTEQGDSAMYLCASSPRLAEAFFGQGTRLTVV.

This clonotype was seen more than once but under ten times. V gene TRBV20-1 combines with J gene TRBJ2-7, with 9 positions matching TRBD2. V dropped 1 base and J dropped 3; count of bases not matched to a gene: 1. Germline CDR1 is DFQATT and CDR2 is SNEGSKA (reference sequence). This CDR3 is built from 13 residues. As DNA, the CDR3 is TGCAGTGCTAGAGGGACTAGCGACTACGAGCAGTACTTC. Its translation: CSARGTSDYEQYF.

This clonotype was found a few times. The rearrangement links TRBV6-2 or TRBV6-3 to TRBJ1-5; D unclear. Germline loops: CDR1 MNHEY, CDR2 SVGEGT. Trimming pared 1 base from V and 3 bases from J, leaving 13 bases between. This CDR3 is built from 16 residues. CDR3 in amino acids: CASSYLRHGDNQPQHF. DNA for the CDR3: TGTGCCAGCAGTTACTTGAGACATGGTGACAATCAGCCCCAGCATTTT.

There are a few counts of this clonotype. The V and J genes are TRBV9 and TRBJ2-1; TRBD2 agrees at 11 bases. V was pared by 2 bases and J by 7 bases, with 2 bases of the junction left unmatched. Germline-derived CDR1 and CDR2 are SGDLS and YYNGEE. The CDR3 sequence is 14 residues long. Written as DNA, the CDR3 is TGTGCCAGCAGCGTTAGCGGGGGGGTTAATGAGCAGTTCTTC. Translating gives CASSVSGGVNEQFF.

V is TRBV5-1 and J is TRBJ2-1; D remains unclear. CDR1 is SGHRS, CDR2 YFSETQ, per germline. V lost 4 bases, J lost 8 bases, and 10 bases lay in between. The CDR3 spans 12 residues. The CDR3, as DNA: TGCGCCAGCAGCACCGAGTATTATGAGCAGTTCTTC. As protein: CASSTEYYEQFF.

There are a few counts of this clonotype. The chain carries TRBV2 and TRBJ1-6, with 8 bases lining up with TRBD1. This CDR3 is built from 13 residues. The J segment lost 7 bases and the V segment lost 11 bases, leaving 7 bases of the junction unmatched. From germline, CDR1 is SNHLY and CDR2 FYNNEI. This CDR3 is CAETGEGNSPLHF. The CDR3 DNA follows: TGTGCCGAGACAGGGGAAGGCAATTCACCCCTCCACTTT.

The DNA of the CDR3 is TGCACCAGCAGCCAAAAATTCCGTGAGGATACGCAGTATTTT. As protein: CTSSQKFREDTQYF. The rearrangement joins TRBV1 to TRBJ2-3. TRBV1 is a known pseudogene. This CDR3 is built from 14 residues.

The chain employs TRBV4-1 and TRBJ2-3; D is ambiguous. Trimming removed 2 bases at V and 2 bases at J, with 11 bases between. The CDR3 consists of 15 residues. Germline CDR1 is MGHRA and CDR2 is YSYEKL. CDR3 DNA: TGCGCCAGCAGCCAACCCACCAGTTCCACAGATACGCAGTATTTT. This encodes CASSQPTSSTDTQYF.

The V call is TRBV7-9, the J call TRBJ1-2; 7 positions match TRBD1. The length of the CDR3 is 16 residues. V gave up 3 bases and J gave up 4 bases; unmatched junction bases: 11. Per the germline V gene, CDR1 is SEHNR and CDR2 is FQNEAQ (reference sequence). CDR3 in amino acids: CASSLEGGELSYGYTF. The CDR3, as DNA: TGTGCCAGCAGCTTGGAAGGGGGCGAATTGAGCTATGGCTACACCTTC.

This sequence joins TRBV7-2 and TRBJ1-1; 7 bases map to TRBD1. CDR3 length: 14 residues. V gave up 3 bases and J gave up 5 bases; unmatched junction bases: 6. Germline CDR1 SGHTA, CDR2 FQGNSA. Here the CDR3 DNA reads TGTGCCAGCAGCTTCACAGGGGCAGGGACTGAAGCTTTCTTT. It yields the protein CASSFTGAGTEAFF.

This clonotype was seen a handful of times. The chain recombines TRBV3-1 with TRBJ2-2; D possibly corresponds to TRBD1 (6 bases). Per the germline V gene, CDR1 is LGHDT and CDR2 is YNNKEL (reference sequence). With 4 bases removed from V and 5 bases from J, the gap between germline ends came to 17 bases. The length of the CDR3 is 16 residues. CDR3 nucleotides: TGTGCCAGCAGCCCTCCACCCCATCAGGGGACCGGGGAGCTGTTTTTT. Translated: CASSPPPHQGTGELFF.

There are a few counts of this clonotype. The chain joins TRBV7-2 to TRBJ2-3; D call uncertain. This CDR3 contains 14 residues. V gave up 7 bases and J gave up 5 bases, with 16 bases separating them. Germline V gene lookup returns CDR1 SGHTA and CDR2 FQGNSA. Here the CDR3 reads CASNPGSRGDTQYF. The CDR3 DNA reads as TGTGCCAGCAACCCCGGGTCCCGAGGAGATACGCAGTATTTT. Filled out from reference TRBV7-2 and TRBJ2-3, the complete variable domain reads GAGVSQSPSNKVTEKGKDVELRCDPISGHTALYWYRQSLGQGLEFLIYFQGNSAPDKSGLPSDRFSAERTGGSVSTLTIQRTQQEDSAVYLCASNPGSRGDTQYFGPGTRLTVL.

The V gene is TRBV5-4, the J gene TRBJ2-2, with D uncertain. V lost 1 base and J 1 base, leaving 8 bases between the germline ends. Germline V gene data show CDR1 as SGHNT and CDR2 as YYREEE (reference sequence). CDR3 length: 15 amino acids. This CDR3 reads CASSLSSQNTGELFF. CDR3 DNA sequence: TGTGCCAGCAGCTTGTCGTCCCAGAACACCGGGGAGCTGTTTTTT. The full variable domain, its missing parts supplied by reference TRBV5-4 and TRBJ2-2, is ETGVTQSPTHLIKTRGQQVTLRCSSQSGHNTVSWYQQALGQGPQFIFQYYREEENGRGNFPPRFSGLQFPNYSSELNVNALELDDSALYLCASSLSSQNTGELFFGEGSRLTVL.

The chain has TRBV3-1 and TRBJ2-1, with TRBD2 matching 8 bases. The CDR3 runs to 13 residues. Germline-derived CDR1 and CDR2 are LGHDT and YNNKEL (reference sequence). The J segment lost 6 bases and the V segment lost 4 bases, leaving 2 bases of the junction unmatched. In DNA, the CDR3 is TGTGCCAGCAGCCGGCGGGGGGCCAATGAGCAGTTCTTC. Its protein product is CASSRRGANEQFF.

Comment on this clonotype: This may arise from a read error, as a much more abundant clone is one base away. The gene calls are TRBV10-3 and TRBJ2-7; the D gene is possibly TRBD1 (6 bases). Germline lookup yields CDR1 ENHRY and CDR2 SYGVKD. This CDR3 comprises 14 residues. CDR3: CPISNVRGPDEQYF. CDR3 DNA sequence: TGTCCCATCAGTAATGTCAGGGGACCTGACGAGCAGTACTTC.

This clonotype has more than one count but fewer than ten. The rearrangement uses TRBV7-2 and TRBJ1-4, with TRBD1 as a possible D gene (5 bases). The germline V and J ends were trimmed by 1 base and 5 bases, with 14 bases remaining between them. Per the germline V gene, CDR1 is SGHTA and CDR2 is FQGNSA. The CDR3 contains 16 residues. The CDR3 loop is CASSLGVVRDNEKLFF. CDR3 DNA: TGTGCCAGCAGCTTAGGGGTAGTAAGGGACAATGAAAAACTGTTTTTT.

The V call is TRBV5-1, the J call TRBJ2-5; no clear D gene. This CDR3 is 16 amino acids long. Trimming took off 3 bases at V and 4 bases at J, with 19 bases between the two ends. CDR1 is SGHRS and CDR2 is YFSETQ in the germline V gene. The CDR3 reads CASSSMRKKMRETQYF. The CDR3 DNA reads as TGCGCCAGCAGCTCTATGCGGAAGAAGATGAGAGAGACCCAGTACTTC.